A selection of T cell receptor beta chains follows, all from one sample in a study of CD8 T cells in Susac syndrome. Using its own MiXCR run on the immunoSEQ multiplex PCR reads, TCRdb lists one record per CDR3 protein. This sample has hundreds of thousands of distinct CDR3 sequences; roughly 85% occur once, and the top ten carry 0.21%. The sequenced sample was CD8+ T cells from PBMCs. Source of these receptors: a human donor with multiple sclerosis. Each CDR3 is given with its conserved first and last residue. A D gene is named only where the DNA matches it firmly. Size values are once, few and many counts, or a class for expanded clones, and some rows have none.

cdr3_length	v_call	j_call	clone_size	d_call	cdr3_aa	cdr3_nt
14	TRBV7-6	TRBJ1-1	-	-	CASRPGSFNTEAFF	TGTGCCAGCAGGCCAGGGTCCTTCAACACTGAAGCTTTCTTT
14	TRBV19	TRBJ2-7	-	-	CASSLGPIGYEQYF	TGTGCCAGTAGCTTGGGACCGATCGGCTACGAGCAGTACTTC
14	TRBV24-1	TRBJ2-2	-	-	CATSDLGGRGELFF	TGTGCCACCAGTGATTTGGGGGGCCGGGGGGAGCTGTTTTTT
16	TRBV3-1	TRBJ2-7	-	TRBD2	CASSHFPLAGVDEQYF	TGTGCCAGCAGCCACTTCCCACTAGCGGGAGTCGACGAGCAGTACTTC
14	TRBV28	TRBJ1-1	-	-	CASSFYGGGSEAFF	TGTGCCAGCAGTTTTTACGGCGGCGGGAGTGAAGCTTTCTTT
19	TRBV10-3	TRBJ1-2	-	-	CAIKGEALYPGATNYGYTF	TGTGCCATCAAGGGGGAGGCTCTCTACCCTGGGGCTACTAACTATGGCTACACCTTC
14	TRBV11-2	TRBJ1-1	-	-	CASSLEYAGAEAFF	TGTGCCAGCAGCTTAGAGTACGCGGGGGCTGAAGCTTTCTTT
16	TRBV12-3/TRBV12-4	TRBJ2-2	-	TRBD2	CASRETSGRGTGELFF	TGTGCCAGCAGGGAGACTAGCGGGAGAGGCACCGGGGAGCTGTTTTTT
16	TRBV4-3	TRBJ1-1	-	TRBD1	CASSQGYRGLNTEAFF	TGCGCCAGCAGCCAAGGTTACAGGGGGCTGAACACTGAAGCTTTCTTT
12	TRBV7-9	TRBJ2-5	-	-	CASSLVRETQYF	TGTGCCAGCAGCTTGGTTCGAGAGACCCAGTACTTC
15	TRBV5-1	TRBJ2-5	-	-	CASSPDSPGVETQYF	TGCGCCAGCAGCCCGGACAGCCCAGGGGTCGAGACCCAGTACTTC
17	TRBV28	TRBJ1-1	-	TRBD1	CASSFPPWDRTHTEAFF	TGTGCCAGCAGTTTCCCCCCCTGGGACAGGACCCACACTGAAGCTTTCTTT
18	TRBV3-1	TRBJ2-1	-	-	CASSQAFGGRGEYNEQFF	TGTGCCAGCAGCCAAGCTTTTGGCGGCAGGGGCGAATACAATGAGCAGTTCTTC
15	TRBV7-9	TRBJ1-1	-	TRBD1	CASSLPDRGRSEAFF	TGTGCCAGCAGCTTACCAGACAGGGGGCGGTCTGAAGCTTTCTTT
16	TRBV9	TRBJ2-3	-	TRBD2	CASSKGLAGASDTQYF	TGTGCCAGCAGCAAAGGACTAGCGGGAGCATCAGATACGCAGTATTTT
20	TRBV28	TRBJ2-5	-	TRBD2	CASSVTRDAGGPVYQETQYF	TGTGCCAGCAGTGTCACCCGGGACGCGGGAGGCCCCGTATACCAAGAGACCCAGTACTTC
20	TRBV11-1	TRBJ2-7	-	TRBD2	CASTLPAGGLAGVGPYEQYF	TGTGCCAGCACCTTGCCTGCTGGGGGACTAGCGGGAGTGGGCCCCTACGAGCAGTACTTC
15	TRBV29-1	TRBJ2-3	-	TRBD2	CSARRASGITDTQYF	TGCAGCGCCCGGAGGGCTAGCGGGATCACAGATACGCAGTATTTT
15	TRBV11-2	TRBJ2-1	-	-	CASSLEPGADNEQFF	TGTGCCAGCAGCTTAGAACCGGGGGCGGACAATGAGCAGTTCTTC
13	TRBV30	TRBJ1-1	-	-	CAWSWGPGTEAFF	TGTGCCTGGAGTTGGGGACCGGGCACTGAAGCTTTCTTT
15	TRBV6-1	TRBJ2-2	few	TRBD1	CASTPTGVHTGELFF	TGTGCCAGCACCCCGACAGGGGTTCACACCGGGGAGCTGTTTTTT
15	TRBV12-3/TRBV12-4	TRBJ2-7	few	TRBD2	CASSSQAGLNYEQYF	TGTGCCAGCAGTTCCCAAGCGGGACTGAACTACGAGCAGTACTTC
14	TRBV4-3	TRBJ2-7	-	-	CASSQWGFSYEQYF	TGCGCCAGCAGCCAGTGGGGTTTTTCCTACGAGCAGTACTTC
13	TRBV11-2	TRBJ1-1	-	-	CASSLIGGTEAFF	TGTGCCAGCAGCTTAATCGGCGGCACTGAAGCTTTCTTT
14	TRBV6-2/TRBV6-3	TRBJ2-7	-	-	CASSYYGPGVEQYF	TGTGCCAGCAGTTACTACGGTCCTGGAGTCGAGCAGTACTTC
12	TRBV5-1	TRBJ2-7	-	TRBD1	CASSRDSNEQYF	TGCGCCAGCAGCCGGGACAGCAACGAGCAGTACTTC
16	TRBV18	TRBJ2-1	once	-	CASSPQDSGHNNEQFF	TGTGCCAGCTCACCCCAGGACAGCGGGCATAACAATGAGCAGTTCTTC